This T cell receptor beta chain was sequenced in a study of CD8 T cells in acute hepatitis C reinfection. Notes on the study in general: Exact CDR3 sharing with other epitopes was rare, possibly method-limited.

On this clone itself: Antigen: not known. Other DNA sequences in the same sample also yield this CDR3.

The V end was cut by 8 bases, the J end by 0 bases, with 11 bases between. Germline CDR1 and CDR2: LNHDA and SQIVND (reference sequence). The CDR3 is 14 amino acids. Assay used: immunoSEQ multiplex PCR; TCRdb lists only in-frame clones, some missing. Seen here are about 38,000 clones, about 86% observed once, and the top ten hold 0.5%. The time point is: naive CD8 control sorted from an acute-time-point sample. Every 3 months, donors from a Montreal cohort of people who inject drugs were followed. This sequence joins TRBV19 and TRBJ1-5, with D hard to call. The sequence was obtained from a man aged 30 to 39 with chronic hepatitis C. Material for sequencing was naive CD8+ T cells from PBMCs. The CDR3 loop is CASSDGYSNQPQHF. CDR3 nucleotide sequence: TGTGCCAGTTCCGACGGTTATAGCAATCAGCCCCAGCATTTT.